The 23 T cell receptor beta chains below were found in one sample sequenced in a study of CD8 T cells in ankylosing spondylitis. Each CDR3 protein gets one entry after TCRdb re-called the 5' RACE reads with MiXCR. Among around 230,000 distinct CDR3 sequences listed, 8.6% were seen once. Sequenced material: blood, either unsorted or a sorted T cell fraction (not recorded which). Receptor source: a male donor with ankylosing spondylitis or in good health (not recorded which).

Many counts were recorded for this clonotype. The chain carries TRBV7-8 and TRBJ1-3; D ambiguous. The V and J ends lost 2 bases and 0 bases respectively, with 5 bases between them. Germline V gives CDR1 SGHVS, CDR2 FQNEAQ. The CDR3 spans 14 residues. CDR3 region: CASSLQRSGNTIYF. The CDR3 DNA follows: TGTGCCAGCAGCTTACAGCGCTCTGGAAACACCATATATTTT.

In its sample, this clonotype was seen many times. The gene calls are TRBV6-5 and TRBJ1-6; D may be TRBD1 (5 bases). The ends were cut back, 3 bases at V and 12 bases at J, with 15 bases in the middle. This CDR3 region has 14 residues. CDR1 is MNHEY, CDR2 SVGAGI, per germline. CDR3 region: CASSYVRENRPLHF. For the CDR3, the DNA is TGTGCCAGCAGTTATGTCAGGGAAAATAGACCCCTCCACTTT.

Ten or more counts support this clonotype. V is TRBV6-1 and J is TRBJ2-5; TRBD2 matches at 13 bases. Trimming at V came to 5 bases and at J to 5 bases, leaving 11 bases not matched to a gene. CDR1 is MNHNS and CDR2 is SASEGT in the germline V gene. The CDR3 is 17 amino acids. The CDR3 bases are TGTGCCAGCAGTCCCGGACTAGCGGGAGAGAGGGGGGAGACCCAGTACTTC. The encoded protein is CASSPGLAGERGETQYF.

This clonotype was counted ten times or more. J is TRBJ2-1 and V is TRBV12-3 or TRBV12-4; TRBD2 matches at 7 bases. The CDR3 runs 15 residues. V lost 7 bases, J lost 0 bases, and 6 bases stayed unmatched. CDR3 amino acids: CASTQWGGSYNEQFF. The CDR3, as DNA: TGTGCCAGCACCCAGTGGGGGGGCTCCTACAATGAGCAGTTCTTC.

The sample holds many counts of this clonotype. The chain's CDR3 is CSSDPGGGYTF. CDR3 DNA: TGCAGCTCCGATCCGGGGGGCGGCTACACCTTC. The chain recombines TRBV29-1 with TRBJ1-2, with D tentatively TRBD1 (6 bases). This CDR3 comprises 11 residues. CDR1 and CDR2 from the germline V gene are SQVTM and ANQGSEA. V was clipped by 8 bases and J by 8 bases, with 15 bases between them.

This clonotype was detected many times. The genes are TRBV20-1 and TRBJ1-5; 8 nucleotides align to TRBD1. The CDR3 sequence is 18 residues long. Trimming removed 0 bases from V and 5 bases from J; junction bases left unmatched: 15. CDR1 and CDR2 (germline): DFQATT, SNEGSKA (reference sequence). The CDR3, as DNA: TGCAGTGCTAGAGATCTCGGAGGACAGGGACCTAACGATCAGCCCCAGCATTTT. This sequence encodes CSARDLGGQGPNDQPQHF.

This clonotype was observed at least ten times. The chain carries TRBV4-2 and TRBJ1-5; D is possibly TRBD1 (5 bases). V was cut by 3 bases and J by 2 bases, with 8 bases left in between. CDR3 length: 14 residues. Germline CDR1 LGHNA, CDR2 YNFKEQ. This CDR3 is CASSQAGGNQPQHF. The CDR3 nucleotides read TGTGCCAGCAGCCAGGCGGGGGGCAATCAGCCCCAGCATTTT.

This clonotype was picked up many times. The J gene is TRBJ2-5, the V gene TRBV9; TRBD1 aligns across 10 bases. The V segment lost 0 bases and the J segment 5 bases; nucleotides outside the gene matches: 4. The CDR3 contains 15 residues. Per the germline V gene, CDR1 is SGDLS and CDR2 is YYNGEE. The DNA for the CDR3 is TGTGCCAGCAGCGTAGCCGGGACAGGGGTGGAGACCCAGTACTTC. Protein: CASSVAGTGVETQYF.

This clonotype was picked up many times. The rearrangement joins TRBV6-2 or TRBV6-3 to TRBJ2-2; 7 bases are a match to TRBD1. CDR3 length equals 17 residues. The germline CDR1 and CDR2 sequences are MNHEY and SVGEGT. Trimming removed 4 bases from V and 1 base from J; junction bases left unmatched: 9. CDR3 in amino acids: CASSSDSRTGNTGELFF. The CDR3 region has the DNA TGTGCCAGCAGTTCCGACTCCCGGACAGGGAACACCGGGGAGCTGTTTTTT.

This clonotype was seen at least ten times. The chain carries TRBV20-1 and TRBJ1-1; D possibly corresponds to TRBD1 (6 bases). The germline V gene encodes CDR1 DFQATT and CDR2 SNEGSKA (reference sequence). Trimming removed 3 bases from V and 5 bases from J, with 13 bases in between. This CDR3 contains 13 residues. The CDR3 spells CSARGGGRTEAFF. CDR3 in DNA: TGCAGTGCTAGGGGAGGGGGGCGGACTGAAGCTTTCTTT.

The table lists this clonotype with many counts. The chain joins TRBV6-2 or TRBV6-3 to TRBJ2-5, with 9 bases lining up with TRBD2. CDR1 and CDR2 (germline): MNHEY, SVGEGT. Losses at the gene ends were 2 bases for V and 0 bases for J; bases not matched to a gene: 7. The CDR3 has 17 amino acids. This chain's CDR3 is CASSYPRTSANQETQYF. The CDR3 DNA reads as TGTGCCAGCAGTTACCCCCGGACTAGCGCTAACCAAGAGACCCAGTACTTC.

Concerning this clonotype: This may be a read error: a much more frequent sequence differs by one nucleotide. The chain is built from TRBV6-1 and TRBJ2-7, with 9 bases matching TRBD1. Losses at the gene ends were 5 bases for V and 7 bases for J; bases not matched to a gene: 12. Germline assignment: CDR1 MNHNS and CDR2 SASEGT. This CDR3 region has 15 residues. CDR3: CASSQPTGGSREQYF. CDR3 in DNA: TGTGCCAGCAGTCAACCGACAGGGGGAAGTCGGGAGCAGTACTTC.

This clonotype was seen at least ten times. This chain uses TRBV6-5 with TRBJ1-6, with D maybe TRBD1 (5 bases). Deletions cut 5 bases from V and 11 bases from J, with 10 bases between. Germline V gene lookup returns CDR1 MNHEY and CDR2 SVGAGI. The CDR3 runs to 12 residues. CDR3 in amino acids: CASSRTRAPLHF. The CDR3 DNA follows: TGTGCCAGCAGTCGGACACGGGCACCCCTCCACTTT.

Many counts were recorded for this clonotype. The gene calls are TRBV29-1 and TRBJ1-1, with D maybe TRBD1 (6 bases). The V gene's germline CDR1 is SQVTM and CDR2 ANQGSEA. Trimming stripped 6 bases from V and 11 bases from J, with 16 bases between. CDR3 size: 11 residues. The CDR3 DNA reads TGCAGCGTCTTAACAGGGAGTTTGGCTTTCTTT. Protein sequence: CSVLTGSLAFF.

This clonotype was picked up many times. This rearrangement joins TRBV7-9 to TRBJ1-1; 8 positions agree with TRBD1. Germline V CDR1 and CDR2: SEHNR, FQNEAQ (reference sequence). CDR3 size: 13 residues. The ends lost 6 bases at V and 4 bases at J; junction bases unmatched: 4. The chain's CDR3 is CASRGQGVTEAFF. CDR3 DNA sequence: TGTGCCAGCAGAGGACAGGGCGTCACTGAAGCTTTCTTT.

This clonotype has more than one count but fewer than ten. The V call is TRBV5-1, the J call TRBJ2-1, with D possibly TRBD2 on 5 matching bases. This CDR3 has 13 amino acids. V lost 0 bases to trimming and J lost 11 bases, with 12 bases between them. Germline loops: CDR1 SGHRS, CDR2 YFSETQ. This chain's CDR3 is CASSLDRTPQQFF. DNA for the CDR3: TGCGCCAGCAGCTTGGACCGGACTCCTCAGCAGTTCTTC.

This clonotype was recorded at least ten times. The rearrangement links TRBV3-1 to TRBJ2-1, with a tentative D call TRBD2 (7 bases). Deletions cut 1 base from V and 3 bases from J, with 13 bases between. Germline CDR1 reads LGHDT; CDR2 reads YNNKEL (reference sequence). The CDR3 sequence is 16 residues long. CDR3 coding DNA: TGTGCCAGCAGCCAAGGTGGGGGGGGCCTCTACAATGAGCAGTTCTTC. This encodes CASSQGGGGLYNEQFF.

This clonotype was found a few times. The V gene is TRBV25-1, the J gene TRBJ2-3; D is possibly TRBD1 (6 bases). The CDR3 runs 12 residues. Germline values: CDR1 MGHDK, CDR2 SYGVNS. Trimming removed 1 base from V and 14 bases from J, with 13 bases in between. For the CDR3, the DNA is TGTGCCAGCAGTGAATTGAGGGGGATGAGGTATTTT. It is translated as CASSELRGMRYF. Based on the CDR3 plus reference TRBV25-1 and TRBJ2-3, the full variable domain is EADIYQTPRYLVIGTGKKITLECSQTMGHDKMYWYQQDPGMELHLIHYSYGVNSTEKGDLSSESTVSRIRTEHFPLTLESARPSHTSQYLCASSELRGMRYFGPGTRLTVL.

This clonotype showed up many times. The CDR3 region is CASSVESAGANVLTF. CDR3 DNA: TGTGCCAGCAGCGTAGAGTCCGCTGGGGCCAACGTCCTGACTTTC. The gene calls are TRBV9 and TRBJ2-6; D unresolved. The V and J ends lost 0 bases and 2 bases respectively, with 6 bases between them. This CDR3 is built from 15 residues. Germline CDR1 reads SGDLS; CDR2 reads YYNGEE.

Only a few counts were recorded for this clonotype. The chain links TRBV18 to TRBJ1-1; D is unclear. Germline V lookup: CDR1 KGHSH, CDR2 LQKENI. The CDR3 has 14 residues. V was trimmed by 6 bases and J by 0 bases, leaving 11 bases between them. CDR3 loop: CASSPPAVNTEAFF. As DNA, the CDR3 is TGTGCCAGCTCTCCCCCAGCAGTGAACACTGAAGCTTTCTTT.

This clonotype was detected many times. V is TRBV29-1 and J is TRBJ2-2; D may match TRBD1 or TRBD2 (6 bases each). V was cut by 6 bases and J by 6 bases, with 20 bases left in between. This CDR3 region has 15 residues. Germline CDR1 SQVTM, CDR2 ANQGSEA. CDR3 DNA sequence: TGCAGCGTCCGGGGATTAGGGGGGTACGCCGGGGAGCTGTTTTTT. It encodes CSVRGLGGYAGELFF.

The chain joins TRBV5-5 to TRBJ2-5; 9 bases line up with TRBD1. The CDR3 is 14 amino acids. Germline V gives CDR1 SGHKS, CDR2 YYEKEE (reference sequence). V was pared by 4 bases and J by 4 bases, with 5 bases of the junction left unmatched. Here the CDR3 reads CASSQGQGIETQYF. DNA of the CDR3: TGTGCCAGCAGCCAGGGACAGGGCATAGAGACCCAGTACTTC.

This clonotype has ten or more counts. This rearrangement joins TRBV7-3 to TRBJ2-2; D unclear. This CDR3 has 15 residues. Trimming took 5 bases from V and 3 from J, leaving 13 bases between them. Per germline, CDR1 SGHTA and CDR2 FQGTGA. CDR3 bases: TGTGCCAGCAGCCCGACCTATAGGGACACCGGGGAGCTGTTTTTT. Translated: CASSPTYRDTGELFF.